This T cell receptor beta chain was sequenced for a study of shared clonotypes between healthy human individuals. Study-level information: Per-donor plates numbered three CD4 naive, three CD4 memory, two CD8 naive and one CD8 memory.

Per the original methods: Filtering differed because ImmunoSEQ produced junction-only sequences that carried no quality scores. TCRdb's copy holds only in-frame clones and misses some; the assay was immunoSEQ multiplex PCR. That table furnishes V, J and clone size, whereas the DNA furnished D and trimming. The data show 600,000 to 800,000 clones, 72% seen once. As concerns this clone: The antigen remains undetermined.

Study results and caveats: Clonotype sharing across a few donors was observed for around 5.1% of naive CD4 clonotypes. Estimated richness values were generally larger in naive subsets than in memory subsets.

CDR3 length: 14 residues. Germline loops: CDR1 SEHNR, CDR2 FQNEAQ (reference sequence). Trimming removed 6 bases at V and 0 bases at J, with 9 bases between. The sample taken for sequencing was memory CD4+ T cells sorted from blood. Subset: CD45RA-negative fraction. The chain has TRBV7-9 and TRBJ2-1; D is unresolved. The clonotype comes from a woman in her thirties in good health. In DNA, the CDR3 is TGTGCCAGCAGAGCTGGGGTCTCCTACAATGAGCAGTTCTTC. It encodes CASRAGVSYNEQFF.